The sequence of this T cell receptor beta chain was determined in a study of T cell repertoires in cytomegalovirus infection. Across the study: Indications came from public TCR beta signatures; they pointed to CMV infection and to a matching HLA type. Study observations and caveats: Pooled public TCR beta family frequency picked out CMV carriers with the relevant HLA. Within the response measured ex vivo, HLA-C-restricted CMV-specific TCR beta clonotypes were dominant.

This CDR3 has 16 amino acids. The V gene's germline CDR1 is SGHTA and CDR2 FQGNSA. The V end lost 3 bases, the J end lost 3 bases, and 18 bases lay between the germline ends. This clonotype was detected many times. What it binds is not known. TCRdb redid the calling of the reads with MiXCR, one entry per CDR3 protein. The data show 680,000 or so distinct CDR3 sequences, around 35% seen once. The clonotype was recovered from a human donor in good health (CMV status not recorded). Some clones in this sample may be carry-over from other donors' samples. The chain joins TRBV7-2 to TRBJ2-7, with TRBD2 as a possible D gene (7 bases). The sequencing used cultured PBMCs, collected from culture after CMV antigen stimulation. The CDR3 DNA reads TGTGCCAGCAGCTTCCCTCCGGGGGCTAGCGGCTACGAGCAGTACTTC. It codes for CASSFPPGASGYEQYF.